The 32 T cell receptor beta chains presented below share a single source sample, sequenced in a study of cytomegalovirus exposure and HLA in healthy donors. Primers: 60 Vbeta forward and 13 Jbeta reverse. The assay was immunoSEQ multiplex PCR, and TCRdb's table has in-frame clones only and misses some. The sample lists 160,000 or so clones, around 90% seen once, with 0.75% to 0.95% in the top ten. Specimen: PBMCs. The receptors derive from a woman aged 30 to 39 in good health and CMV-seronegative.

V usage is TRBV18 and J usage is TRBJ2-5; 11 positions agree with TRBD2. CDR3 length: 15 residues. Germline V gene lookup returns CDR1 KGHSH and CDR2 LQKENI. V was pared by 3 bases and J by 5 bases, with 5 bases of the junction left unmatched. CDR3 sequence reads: CASSPTLAGGETQYF. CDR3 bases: TGTGCCAGCTCACCCACTTTAGCGGGAGGGGAGACCCAGTACTTC.

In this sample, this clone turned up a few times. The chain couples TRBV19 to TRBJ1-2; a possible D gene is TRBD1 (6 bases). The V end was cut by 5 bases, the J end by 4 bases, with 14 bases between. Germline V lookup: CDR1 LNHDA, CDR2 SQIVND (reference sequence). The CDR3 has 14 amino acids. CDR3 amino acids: CASSPWTEVYGYTF. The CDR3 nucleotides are TGTGCCAGTAGTCCATGGACAGAGGTCTATGGCTACACCTTC.

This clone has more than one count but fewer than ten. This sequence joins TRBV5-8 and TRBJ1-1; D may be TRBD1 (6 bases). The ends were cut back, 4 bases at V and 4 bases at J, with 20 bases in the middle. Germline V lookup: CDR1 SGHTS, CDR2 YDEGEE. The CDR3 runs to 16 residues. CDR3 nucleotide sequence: TGTGCCAGCAGCCCAACCCCACAGGGAAGTTCCACTGAAGCTTTCTTT. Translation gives CASSPTPQGSSTEAFF. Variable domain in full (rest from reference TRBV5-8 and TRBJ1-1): EAGVTQSPTHLIKTRGQQATLRCSPISGHTSVYWYQQALGLGLQFLLWYDEGEERNRGNFPPRFSGRQFPNYSSELNVNALELEDSALYLCASSPTPQGSSTEAFFGQGTRLTVV.

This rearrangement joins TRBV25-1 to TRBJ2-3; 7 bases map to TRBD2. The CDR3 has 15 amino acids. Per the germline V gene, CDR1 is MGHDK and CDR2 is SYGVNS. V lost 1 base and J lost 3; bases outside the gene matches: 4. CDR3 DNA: TGTGCCAGCAGTGAATTTCGGGGAGGGACAGATACGCAGTATTTT. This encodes CASSEFRGGTDTQYF.

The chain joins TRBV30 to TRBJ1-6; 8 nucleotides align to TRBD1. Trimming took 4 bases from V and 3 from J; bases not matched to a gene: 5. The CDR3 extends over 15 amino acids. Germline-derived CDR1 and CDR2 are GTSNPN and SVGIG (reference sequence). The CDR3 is CAWNRGSGYNSPLHF. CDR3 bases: TGTGCCTGGAACAGGGGGTCCGGCTATAATTCACCCCTCCACTTT.

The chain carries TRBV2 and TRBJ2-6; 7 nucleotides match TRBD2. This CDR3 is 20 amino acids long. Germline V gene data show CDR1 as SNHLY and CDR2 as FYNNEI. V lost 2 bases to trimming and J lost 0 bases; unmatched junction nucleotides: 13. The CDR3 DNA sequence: TGTGCCAGCAGTGAAAGGGTTCGGGGTGGCGGGGGCTCTGGGGCCAACGTCCTGACTTTC. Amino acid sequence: CASSERVRGGGGSGANVLTF.

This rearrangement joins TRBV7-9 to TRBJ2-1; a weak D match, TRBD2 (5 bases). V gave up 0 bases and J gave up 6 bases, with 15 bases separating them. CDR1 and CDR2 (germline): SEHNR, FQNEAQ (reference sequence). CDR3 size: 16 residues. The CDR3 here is CASSLAAGITANEQFF. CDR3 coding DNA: TGTGCCAGCAGCTTAGCGGCCGGGATCACAGCCAATGAGCAGTTCTTC.

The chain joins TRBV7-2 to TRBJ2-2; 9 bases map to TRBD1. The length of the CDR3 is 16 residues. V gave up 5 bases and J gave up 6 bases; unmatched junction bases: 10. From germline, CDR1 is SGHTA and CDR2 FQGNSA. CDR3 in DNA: TGTGCCAGCAGCGCCCCGGGACAGGGTTTGCCCGGGGAGCTGTTTTTT. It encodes CASSAPGQGLPGELFF.

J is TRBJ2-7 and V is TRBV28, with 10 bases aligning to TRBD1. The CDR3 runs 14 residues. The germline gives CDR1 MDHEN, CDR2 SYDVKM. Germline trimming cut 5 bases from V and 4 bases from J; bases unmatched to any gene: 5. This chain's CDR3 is CASSRGQGGYEQYF. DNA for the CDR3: TGTGCCAGCAGTCGTGGACAGGGGGGGTACGAGCAGTACTTC.

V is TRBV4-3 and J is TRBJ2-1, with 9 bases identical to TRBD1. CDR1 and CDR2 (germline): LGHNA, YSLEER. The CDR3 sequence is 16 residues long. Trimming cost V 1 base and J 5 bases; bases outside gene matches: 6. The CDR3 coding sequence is TGCGCCAGCAGCCAAGGAGGGACAGGGAAAGACAATGAGCAGTTCTTC. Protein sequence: CASSQGGTGKDNEQFF.

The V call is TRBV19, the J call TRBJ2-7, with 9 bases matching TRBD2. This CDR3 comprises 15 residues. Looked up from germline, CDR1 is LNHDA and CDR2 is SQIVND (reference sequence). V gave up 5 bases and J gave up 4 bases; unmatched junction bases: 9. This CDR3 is CASSPEIGLAYEQYF. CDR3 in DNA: TGTGCCAGTAGTCCCGAGATCGGACTAGCGTACGAGCAGTACTTC.

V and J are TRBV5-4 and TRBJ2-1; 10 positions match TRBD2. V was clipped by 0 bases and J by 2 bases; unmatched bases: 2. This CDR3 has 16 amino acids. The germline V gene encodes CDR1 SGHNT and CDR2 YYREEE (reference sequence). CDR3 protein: CASSLESGRAYNEQFF. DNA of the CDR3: TGTGCCAGCAGCTTGGAGAGCGGGAGGGCCTACAATGAGCAGTTCTTC.

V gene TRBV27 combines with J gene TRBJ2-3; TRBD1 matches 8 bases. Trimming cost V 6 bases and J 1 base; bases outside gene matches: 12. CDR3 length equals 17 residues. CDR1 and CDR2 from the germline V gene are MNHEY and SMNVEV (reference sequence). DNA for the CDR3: TGTGCCAGCAGCCAACTCAGGGGGCGCATAGGCACAGATACGCAGTATTTT. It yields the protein CASSQLRGRIGTDTQYF.

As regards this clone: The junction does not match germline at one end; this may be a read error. CDR3 DNA: TGTGCCAGCAGCTTCTGTAAAGCGGGAGGACCTCTGCTGGGTTTC. This gives the protein CASSFCKAGGPLLGF. V gene TRBV11-3 combines with J gene TRBJ2-7, with TRBD2 identical over 9 bases. Germline CDR1 and CDR2: SGHNT and YENEEA. The CDR3 totals 15 residues.

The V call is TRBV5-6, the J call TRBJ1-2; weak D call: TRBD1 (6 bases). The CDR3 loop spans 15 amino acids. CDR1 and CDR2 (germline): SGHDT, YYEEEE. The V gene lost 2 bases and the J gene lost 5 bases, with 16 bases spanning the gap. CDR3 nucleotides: TGTGCCAGCAGCTTAAGACAAGGGGGTCGGTATGGCTACACCTTC. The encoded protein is CASSLRQGGRYGYTF.

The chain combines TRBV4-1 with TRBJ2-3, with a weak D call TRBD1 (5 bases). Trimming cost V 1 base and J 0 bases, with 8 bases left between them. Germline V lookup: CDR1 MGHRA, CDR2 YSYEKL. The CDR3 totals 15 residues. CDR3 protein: CASSQVAGSTDTQYF. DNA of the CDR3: TGCGCCAGCAGCCAAGTGGCAGGGAGCACAGATACGCAGTATTTT.

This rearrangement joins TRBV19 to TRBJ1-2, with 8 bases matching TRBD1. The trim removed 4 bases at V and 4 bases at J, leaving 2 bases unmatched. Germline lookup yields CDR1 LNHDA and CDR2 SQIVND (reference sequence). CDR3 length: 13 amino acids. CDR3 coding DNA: TGTGCCAGTAGTAGGGACAGGCTCTATGGCTACACCTTC. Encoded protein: CASSRDRLYGYTF.

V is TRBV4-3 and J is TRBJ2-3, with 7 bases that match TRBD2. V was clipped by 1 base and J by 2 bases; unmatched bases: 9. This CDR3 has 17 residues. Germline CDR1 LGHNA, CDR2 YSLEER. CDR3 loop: CASSQARGGGNTDTQYF. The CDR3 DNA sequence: TGCGCCAGCAGCCAAGCCCGTGGGGGGGGAAACACAGATACGCAGTATTTT.

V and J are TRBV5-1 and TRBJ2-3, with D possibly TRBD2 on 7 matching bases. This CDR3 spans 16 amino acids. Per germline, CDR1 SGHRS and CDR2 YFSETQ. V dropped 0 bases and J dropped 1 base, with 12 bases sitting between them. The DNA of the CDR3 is TGCGCCAGCAGCTTGGAAGGGCGGGGGCGCACAGATACGCAGTATTTT. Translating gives CASSLEGRGRTDTQYF.

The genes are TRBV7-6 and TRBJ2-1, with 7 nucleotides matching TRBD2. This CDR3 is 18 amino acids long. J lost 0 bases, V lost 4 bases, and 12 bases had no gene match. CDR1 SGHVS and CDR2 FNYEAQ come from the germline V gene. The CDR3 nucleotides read TGTGCCAGCAGCTATCTAGCGGAATTGGGGGGCTCCTACAATGAGCAGTTCTTC. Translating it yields CASSYLAELGGSYNEQFF.

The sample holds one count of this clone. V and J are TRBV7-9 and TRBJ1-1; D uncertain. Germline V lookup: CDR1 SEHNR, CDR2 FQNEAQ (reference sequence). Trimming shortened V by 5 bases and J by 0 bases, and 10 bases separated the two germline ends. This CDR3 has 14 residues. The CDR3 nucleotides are TGTGCCAGCAGCCCCCGGGATTTGAACACTGAAGCTTTCTTT. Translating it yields CASSPRDLNTEAFF.

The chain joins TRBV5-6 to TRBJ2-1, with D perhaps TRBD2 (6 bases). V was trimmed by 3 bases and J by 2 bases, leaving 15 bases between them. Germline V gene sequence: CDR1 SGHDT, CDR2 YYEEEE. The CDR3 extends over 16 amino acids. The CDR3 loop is CASSYRRGTPYNEQFF. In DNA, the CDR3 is TGTGCCAGCAGCTACCGCCGGGGGACCCCCTACAATGAGCAGTTCTTC.

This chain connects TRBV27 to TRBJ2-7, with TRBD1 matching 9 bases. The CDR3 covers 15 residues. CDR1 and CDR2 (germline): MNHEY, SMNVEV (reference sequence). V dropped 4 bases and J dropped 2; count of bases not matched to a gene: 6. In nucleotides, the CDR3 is TGTGCCAGCAGTTCCCCCGGGACAGGGACCTACGAGCAGTACTTC. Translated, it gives CASSSPGTGTYEQYF.

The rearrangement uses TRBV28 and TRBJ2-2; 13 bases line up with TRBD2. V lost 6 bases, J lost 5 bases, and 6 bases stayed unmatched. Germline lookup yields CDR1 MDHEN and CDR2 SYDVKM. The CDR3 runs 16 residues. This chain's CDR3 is CASSLRTSGSTGELFF. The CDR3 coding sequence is TGTGCCAGCAGCCTAAGGACTAGCGGGAGTACCGGGGAGCTGTTTTTT.

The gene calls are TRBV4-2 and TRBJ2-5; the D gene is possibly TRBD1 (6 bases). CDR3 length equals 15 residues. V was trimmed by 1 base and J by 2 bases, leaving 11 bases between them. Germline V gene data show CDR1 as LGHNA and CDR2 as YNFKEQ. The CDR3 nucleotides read TGTGCCAGCAGCCAAGCGAACAGGGCTCAAGAGACCCAGTACTTC. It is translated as CASSQANRAQETQYF.

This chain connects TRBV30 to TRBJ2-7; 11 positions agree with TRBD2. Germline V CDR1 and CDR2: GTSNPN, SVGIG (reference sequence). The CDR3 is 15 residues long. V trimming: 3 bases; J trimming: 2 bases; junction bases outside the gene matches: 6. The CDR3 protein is CAWRVLAGAPYEQYF. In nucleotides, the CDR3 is TGTGCCTGGAGGGTACTAGCGGGAGCGCCCTACGAGCAGTACTTC.

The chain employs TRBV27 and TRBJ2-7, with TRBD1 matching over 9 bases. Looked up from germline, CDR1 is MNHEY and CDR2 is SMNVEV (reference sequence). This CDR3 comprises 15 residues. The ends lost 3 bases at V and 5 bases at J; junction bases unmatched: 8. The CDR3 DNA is TGTGCCAGCAGTTTCCCGGGACAGGGTTCTGACGAGCAGTACTTC. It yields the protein CASSFPGQGSDEQYF.

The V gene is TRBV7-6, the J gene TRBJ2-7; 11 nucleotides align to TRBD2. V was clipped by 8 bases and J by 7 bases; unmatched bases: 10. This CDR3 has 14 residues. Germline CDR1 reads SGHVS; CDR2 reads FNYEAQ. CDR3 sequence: CASGLLAGVGEQYF. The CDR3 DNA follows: TGTGCCAGCGGATTACTAGCGGGAGTGGGAGAGCAGTACTTC.

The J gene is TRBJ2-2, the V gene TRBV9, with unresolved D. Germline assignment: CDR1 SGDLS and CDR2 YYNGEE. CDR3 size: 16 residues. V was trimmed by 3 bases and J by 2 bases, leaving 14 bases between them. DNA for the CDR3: TGTGCCAGCAGCGCACCCGAGGCACCCAACACCGGGGAGCTGTTTTTT. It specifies CASSAPEAPNTGELFF.

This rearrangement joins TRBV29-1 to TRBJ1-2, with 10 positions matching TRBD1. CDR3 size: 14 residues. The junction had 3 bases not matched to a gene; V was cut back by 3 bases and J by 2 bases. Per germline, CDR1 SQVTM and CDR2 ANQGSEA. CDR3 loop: CSVDRDRGNYGYTF. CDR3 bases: TGCAGCGTTGACCGGGACAGGGGCAACTATGGCTACACCTTC.

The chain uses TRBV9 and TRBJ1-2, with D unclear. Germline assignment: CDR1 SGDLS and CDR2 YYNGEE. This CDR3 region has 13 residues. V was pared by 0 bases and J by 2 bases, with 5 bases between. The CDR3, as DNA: TGTGCCAGCAGCGTAGCTCCGAACTATGGCTACACCTTC. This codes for CASSVAPNYGYTF. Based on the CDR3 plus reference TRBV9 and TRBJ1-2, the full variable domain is DSGVTQTPKHLITATGQRVTLRCSPRSGDLSVYWYQQSLDQGLQFLIQYYNGEERAKGNILERFSAQQFPDLHSELNLSSLELGDSALYFCASSVAPNYGYTFGSGTRLTVV.

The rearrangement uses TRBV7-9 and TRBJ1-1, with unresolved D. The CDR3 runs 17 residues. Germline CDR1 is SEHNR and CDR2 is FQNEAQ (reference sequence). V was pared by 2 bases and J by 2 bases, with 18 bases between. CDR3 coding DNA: TGTGCCAGCAGCTTAATTGGGCGGAGAGGGTTCAACACTGAAGCTTTCTTT. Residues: CASSLIGRRGFNTEAFF.